This T cell receptor (gamma chain) appears in the sequencing data of a study of Vδ1+ human thymocytes. Points from the study as a whole: Highly polyclonal TRG and TRD repertoires with Gaussian CDR3 length distributions appeared in thymus.

Remarks on this clone: The antigen is undetermined.

Sorted Vdelta1+ thymocytes were roughly 98% to 99.6% pure. Extracted RNA was reverse transcribed into cDNA. CDR3 amplicons came from multiplex PCR with pooled V-gene forward and constant-region reverse primers. TCRdb called clones anew from the multiplex PCR reads with CATT. The sample has about 22,000 gamma-chain clones, roughly an eighth seen once; the top ten hold roughly 2%. Germline CDR1 reads EGSTGY; CDR2 reads YDSYTSSV. There are 18 residues in the CDR3. The V and J ends lost 4 bases and 2 bases, in that order; junction bases with no gene match: 16. The source material was Vdelta1+ gamma-delta thymocytes from the thymus. Subset defined: FACS-sorted CD3+ TCRalphabeta- TCRVdelta1+ TCRVdelta2- thymocytes. This chain links TRGV4 with TRGJP2. This clonotype originated in a child in the first two years of life who had congenital heart surgery. DNA for the CDR3: TGTGCCACCTGGGACCTCCTTCGCCGGGGGAGTAGTGATTGGATCAAGACGTTT. Protein product: CATWDLLRRGSSDWIKTF.